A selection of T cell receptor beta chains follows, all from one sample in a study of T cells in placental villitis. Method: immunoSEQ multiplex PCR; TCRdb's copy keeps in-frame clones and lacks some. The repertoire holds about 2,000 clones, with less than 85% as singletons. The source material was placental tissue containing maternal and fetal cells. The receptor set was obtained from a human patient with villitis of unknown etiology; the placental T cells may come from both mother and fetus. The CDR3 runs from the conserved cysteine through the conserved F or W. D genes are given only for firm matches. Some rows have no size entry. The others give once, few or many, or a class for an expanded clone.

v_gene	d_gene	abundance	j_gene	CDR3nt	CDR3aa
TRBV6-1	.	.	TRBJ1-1	TGTGCCAGCAGTGACCAGATGAACACTGAAGCTTTCTTT	CASSDQMNTEAFF
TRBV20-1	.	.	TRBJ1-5	TGCAGTGCTAGTTCTGACAGATATAGCAATCAGCCCCAGCATTTT	CSASSDRYSNQPQHF
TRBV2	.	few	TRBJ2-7	TGTGCCAGCGGGGATAAGGGCGAGCAGTACTTC	CASGDKGEQYF
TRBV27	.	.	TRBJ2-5	TGTGCCAGCAGTCACCGGGACAAAGAGACCCAGTACTTC	CASSHRDKETQYF
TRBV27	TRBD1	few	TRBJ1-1	TGTGCCAGCAGTTTCGGACAGGGGGCTGAAGCTTTCTTT	CASSFGQGAEAFF
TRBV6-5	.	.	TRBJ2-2	TGTGCCAGCATAGTACCGGGTAGCGGCACCGGGGAGCTGTTTTTT	CASIVPGSGTGELFF
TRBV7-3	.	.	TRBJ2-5	TGTGCCAGCAGCCGCACTGGAGAGACCCAGTACTTC	CASSRTGETQYF
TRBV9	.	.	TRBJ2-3	TGTGCCAGCAGTCTAGGGGGGAGGGCCATAGATACGCAGTATTTT	CASSLGGRAIDTQYF
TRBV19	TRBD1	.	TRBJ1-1	TGTGCCAGTAAGTCGGCCAGGTCGGACAGGGTATCTCTGAACACTGAAGCTTTCTTT	CASKSARSDRVSLNTEAFF
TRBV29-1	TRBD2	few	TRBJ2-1	TGCAGCGTTGAAGGAGCGGGAGTGTCGGCCTACAATGAGCAGTTCTTC	CSVEGAGVSAYNEQFF
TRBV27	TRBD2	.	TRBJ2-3	TGTGCCAGCAGTTTATGGACTAGCGGCACAGATACGCAGTATTTT	CASSLWTSGTDTQYF
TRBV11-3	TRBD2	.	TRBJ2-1	TGTGCCAGCAGCTTGGTACTAGCGGGAGAGTCCTACAATGAGCAGTTCTTC	CASSLVLAGESYNEQFF
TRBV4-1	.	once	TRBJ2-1	TGCGCCAGCAGCCAGCCCCCCGGGCCCCACCCCTATGAGCAGTTCTTC	CASSQPPGPHPYEQFF
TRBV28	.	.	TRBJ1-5	TGTGCCAGCAGCCGAACCGAGCGCAATCAGCCCCAGCATTTT	CASSRTERNQPQHF
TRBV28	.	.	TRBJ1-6	TGTGCCAGCAGTTTGGGTTCACCCCTCCACTTT	CASSLGSPLHF
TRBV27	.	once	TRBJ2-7	TGTGCCAGCAGTGGGTTGGGGGCCTACGAGCAGTACTTC	CASSGLGAYEQYF